These T cell receptor beta chains were read from a single sample in a study of cytomegalovirus exposure and HLA in healthy donors. Measured with immunoSEQ multiplex PCR; TCRdb has only the in-frame clones, and not every one. The sample yields roughly 98,000 clones, around 77% seen once. Sequences were obtained from PBMCs. These receptor sequences come from a middle-aged man in good health and CMV-seronegative. Both conserved end residues are part of each CDR3. D genes are given only for firm matches. Clone sizes are given selectively: once, few, many, or a class where the clone is expanded.

V gene	D gene	clone size	J gene	CDR3 DNA	CDR3 protein
TRBV25-1	TRBD1	.	TRBJ1-1	TGTGCCAGCAGCCCAACAGGGGGCCGCACTGAAGCTTTCTTT	CASSPTGGRTEAFF
TRBV7-2	.	.	TRBJ2-1	TGTGCCAGCAGCTTAAGAGGGCGGGGAGTGAATGAGCAGTTCTTC	CASSLRGRGVNEQFF
TRBV6-5	TRBD2	few	TRBJ2-5	TGTGCCAGCAGTTCCCGATGGAGGGAGGGAGCAGAGACCCAGTACTTC	CASSSRWREGAETQYF
TRBV4-1	.	.	TRBJ2-5	TGCGCCAGCAGCCGTTCGGAGAGGGCGGGAGAGACCCAGTACTTC	CASSRSERAGETQYF
TRBV2	TRBD2	.	TRBJ2-7	TGTGCCAGCAGTGAAATCGGGGGGGCCGCCTACGAGCAGTACTTC	CASSEIGGAAYEQYF
TRBV6-1	.	.	TRBJ2-3	TGTGCCAGCAGTGAAAGGCGGCTAGCTTCAGATACGCAGTATTTT	CASSERRLASDTQYF
TRBV28	TRBD1	.	TRBJ2-7	TGTGCCAGCCGCAGGGGGAGTTACGAGCAGTACTTC	CASRRGSYEQYF
TRBV7-2	TRBD1	.	TRBJ2-3	TGTGCCAGCAGCTTAGACAGGGGGTTCGATACGCAGTATTTT	CASSLDRGFDTQYF
TRBV5-4	.	.	TRBJ1-1	TGTGCCAGCAGCGAATTTAACAGTTTTATGAACACTGAAGCTTTCTTT	CASSEFNSFMNTEAFF
TRBV30	.	.	TRBJ1-2	TGTGCCTGGAGCCCGACTGGGGGCGGACCGTATGGCTACACCTTC	CAWSPTGGGPYGYTF
TRBV11-2	.	.	TRBJ1-1	TGTGCCAGCAGCTTAGGGAAAGGGGGTGAAGCTTTCTTT	CASSLGKGGEAFF
TRBV2	TRBD1	.	TRBJ1-6	TGTGCCAGCAGCAGTAGACAGGGCGAAAGTTCACCCCTCCACTTT	CASSSRQGESSPLHF
TRBV28	.	.	TRBJ2-7	TGTGCCATTCGGGGGGCGAACTACGAGCAGTACTTC	CAIRGANYEQYF
TRBV7-8	.	.	TRBJ2-5	TGTGCCAGCAAAGCCCCGGACTACCAAGAGACCCAGTACTTC	CASKAPDYQETQYF
TRBV1	.	.	TRBJ1-6	TGCACCAGCAGCCGAAGTCTTGGAGGGGGCACCTATAATTCACCCCTCCACTTT	CTSSRSLGGGTYNSPLHF
TRBV5-1	TRBD1	.	TRBJ2-5	TGCGCCAGCAGCTTAAGGGGGCAGGTGGAGACCCAGTACTTC	CASSLRGQVETQYF
TRBV19	.	once	TRBJ2-3	TGTGCCAGTATAGGGCTAGCTCGGGATACGCAGTATTTT	CASIGLARDTQYF
TRBV28	.	.	TRBJ2-7	TGTGCCAGCAGCTCCCCCGACAGGAGGTACGAGCAGTACTTC	CASSSPDRRYEQYF
TRBV5-6	.	.	TRBJ2-1	TGTGCCAGCAGCGCAACCGGGTTCCAATATTCTGAGCAGTTCTTC	CASSATGFQYSEQFF
TRBV30	TRBD1	.	TRBJ2-2	TGTGCCATCCGGGACAGGGGCACCGGGGAGCTGTTTTTT	CAIRDRGTGELFF
TRBV7-8	TRBD2	.	TRBJ2-7	TGTGCCAGCAGCCTCGGAAGAGGGACTAGCGGGGTAGCCGAGCAGTACTTC	CASSLGRGTSGVAEQYF
TRBV2	TRBD2	.	TRBJ2-6	TGTGCCAGCAGTGAACGCGCGGGGGCTGGGGCCAACGTCCTGACTTTC	CASSERAGAGANVLTF
TRBV4-1	.	few	TRBJ1-4	TGCGCCAGCAGCCTTTTGGACAGCCTTGATGAAAAACTGTTTTTT	CASSLLDSLDEKLFF
TRBV5-6	.	once	TRBJ1-2	TGTGCCAGCAGCTTGGATGGTTTCGGGGAGATGGCCTTC	CASSLDGFGEMAF
TRBV10-3	.	few	TRBJ1-1	TGTGCCATCAGTGAGTCTAGGACAGTCATGAACACTGAAGCTTTCTTT	CAISESRTVMNTEAFF
TRBV5-8	.	.	TRBJ2-3	TGTGCCAGCAGCTTGGGGACAAAAAGCACAGATACGCAGTATTTT	CASSLGTKSTDTQYF
TRBV19	.	.	TRBJ2-7	TGTGCCAGTAGTACCCCTCTGGTGGGCCGACCCTACGAGCAGTACTTC	CASSTPLVGRPYEQYF
TRBV6-5	TRBD1	.	TRBJ1-1	TGTGCCAGCAGCCAAGGACAGGGGAACACTGAAGCTTTCTTT	CASSQGQGNTEAFF
TRBV11-2	.	.	TRBJ1-1	TGTGCCAGCCGAAGCCGCCAGGGTATGAGGACTGAAGCTTTCTTT	CASRSRQGMRTEAFF
TRBV28	.	.	TRBJ2-5	TGTGCCAGCAGTCTAAGGGGGGGGAAAGAGACCCAGTACTTC	CASSLRGGKETQYF
TRBV18	.	once	TRBJ1-1	TGTGCCAGCTCCCAAAATTCGAACACTGAAGCTTTCTTT	CASSQNSNTEAFF
TRBV5-4	TRBD2	.	TRBJ2-7	TGTGCCAGCAGCCCGGGGGGGAGCGGGGGGGCCTACTACGAGCAGTACTTC	CASSPGGSGGAYYEQYF
TRBV6-1	TRBD2	medium-sized	TRBJ2-3	TGTGCCAGCAGTGGGACTAGCGGGGGGGCAGATACGCAGTATTTT	CASSGTSGGADTQYF